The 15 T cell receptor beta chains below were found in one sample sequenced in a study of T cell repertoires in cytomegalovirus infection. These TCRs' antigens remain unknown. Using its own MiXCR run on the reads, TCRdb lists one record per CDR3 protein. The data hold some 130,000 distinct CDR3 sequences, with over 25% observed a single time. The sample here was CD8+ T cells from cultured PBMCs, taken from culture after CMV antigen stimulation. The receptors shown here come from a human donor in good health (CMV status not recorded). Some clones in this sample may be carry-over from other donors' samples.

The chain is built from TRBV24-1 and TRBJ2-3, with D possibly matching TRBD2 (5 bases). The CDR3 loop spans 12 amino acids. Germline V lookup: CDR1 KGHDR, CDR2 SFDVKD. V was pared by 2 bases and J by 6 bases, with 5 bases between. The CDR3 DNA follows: TGTGCCACCAGTGATTGGGAGGATACGCAGTATTTT. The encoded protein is CATSDWEDTQYF.

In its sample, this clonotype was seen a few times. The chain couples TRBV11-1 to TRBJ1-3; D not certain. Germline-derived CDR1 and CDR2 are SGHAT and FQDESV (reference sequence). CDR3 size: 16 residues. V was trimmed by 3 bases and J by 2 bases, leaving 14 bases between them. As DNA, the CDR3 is TGTGCCAGCAGCTTGCATCGTGGAGAAACTGGAAACACCATATATTTT. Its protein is CASSLHRGETGNTIYF.

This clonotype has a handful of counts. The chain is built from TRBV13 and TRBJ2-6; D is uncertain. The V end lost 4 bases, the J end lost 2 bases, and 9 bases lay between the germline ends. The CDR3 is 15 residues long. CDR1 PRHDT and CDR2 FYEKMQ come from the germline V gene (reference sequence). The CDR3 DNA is TGTGCCAGCAGCTCGGGTCCACCTGGGGCCAACGTCCTGACTTTC. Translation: CASSSGPPGANVLTF.

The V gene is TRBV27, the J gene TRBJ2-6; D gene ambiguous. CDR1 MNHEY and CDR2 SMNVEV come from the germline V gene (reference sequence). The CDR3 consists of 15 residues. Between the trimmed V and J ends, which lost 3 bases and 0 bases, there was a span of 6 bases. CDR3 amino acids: CASSLTISGANVLTF. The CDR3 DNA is TGTGCCAGCAGTTTGACAATCTCTGGGGCCAACGTCCTGACTTTC.

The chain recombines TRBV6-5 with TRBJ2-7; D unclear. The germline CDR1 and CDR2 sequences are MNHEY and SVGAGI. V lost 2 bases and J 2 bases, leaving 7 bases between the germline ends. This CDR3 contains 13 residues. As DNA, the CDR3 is TGTGCCAGCAGTTACCGGACGCCCTACGAGCAGTACTTC. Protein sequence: CASSYRTPYEQYF.

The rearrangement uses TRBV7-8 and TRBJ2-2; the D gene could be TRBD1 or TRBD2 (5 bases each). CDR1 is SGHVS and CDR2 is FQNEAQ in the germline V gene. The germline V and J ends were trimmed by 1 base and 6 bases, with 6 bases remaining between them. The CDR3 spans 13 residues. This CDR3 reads CASSLVGAGELFF. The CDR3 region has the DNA TGTGCCAGCAGCTTAGTGGGGGCCGGGGAGCTGTTTTTT.

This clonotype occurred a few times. CDR3 protein: CASSLARGGTGELFF. The CDR3 DNA is TGTGCCAGCAGCTTAGCCAGGGGGGGGACCGGGGAGCTGTTTTTT. This chain uses TRBV7-6 with TRBJ2-2; D is possibly TRBD1 or TRBD2 (7 bases each). CDR1 and CDR2 (germline): SGHVS, FNYEAQ. The CDR3 consists of 15 residues. V was clipped by 0 bases and J by 5 bases, with 10 bases between them.

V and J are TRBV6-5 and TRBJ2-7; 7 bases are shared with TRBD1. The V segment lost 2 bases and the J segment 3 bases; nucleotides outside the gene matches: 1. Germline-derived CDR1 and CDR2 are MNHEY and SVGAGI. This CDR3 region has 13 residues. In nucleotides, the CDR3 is TGTGCCAGCAGTTACGCAGGGGGCTACGAGCAGTACTTC. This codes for CASSYAGGYEQYF.

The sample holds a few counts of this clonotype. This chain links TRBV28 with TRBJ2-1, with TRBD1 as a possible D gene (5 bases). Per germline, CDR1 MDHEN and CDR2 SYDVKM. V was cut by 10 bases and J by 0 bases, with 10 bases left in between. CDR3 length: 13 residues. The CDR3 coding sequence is TGTGCCACCCGAGACAGCTCCTACAATGAGCAGTTCTTC. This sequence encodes CATRDSSYNEQFF.

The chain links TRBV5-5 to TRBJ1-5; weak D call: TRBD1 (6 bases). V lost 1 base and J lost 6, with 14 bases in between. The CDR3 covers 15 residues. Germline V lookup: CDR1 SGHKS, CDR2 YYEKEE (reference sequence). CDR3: CASSLSGTSRQPQHF. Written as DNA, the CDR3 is TGTGCCAGCAGCTTGTCCGGGACAAGTCGTCAGCCCCAGCATTTT.

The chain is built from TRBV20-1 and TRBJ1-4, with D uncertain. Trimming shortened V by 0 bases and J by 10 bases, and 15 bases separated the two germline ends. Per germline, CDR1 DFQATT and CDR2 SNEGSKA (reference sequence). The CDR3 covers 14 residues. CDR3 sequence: CSARDLADFGKLFF. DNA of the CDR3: TGCAGTGCTAGAGATCTGGCGGATTTTGGAAAACTGTTTTTT.

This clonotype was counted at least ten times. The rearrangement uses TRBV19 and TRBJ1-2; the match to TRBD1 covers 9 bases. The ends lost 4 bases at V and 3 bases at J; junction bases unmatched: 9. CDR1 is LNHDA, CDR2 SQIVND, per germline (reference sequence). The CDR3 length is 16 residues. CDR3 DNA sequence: TGTGCCAGTAGTACTGGACAGGGGCCAGGCGACTATGGCTACACCTTC. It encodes CASSTGQGPGDYGYTF. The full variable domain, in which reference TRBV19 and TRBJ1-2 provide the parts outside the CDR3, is DGGITQSPKYLFRKEGQNVTLSCEQNLNHDAMYWYRQDPGQGLRLIYYSQIVNDFQKGDIAEGYSVSREKKESFPLTVTSAQKNPTAFYLCASSTGQGPGDYGYTFGSGTRLTVV.

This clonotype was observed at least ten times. The DNA of the CDR3 is TGCGCCAGCAGCCAAGAGGGATATGAGCAGTTCTTC. Translating it yields CASSQEGYEQFF. V gene TRBV4-1 combines with J gene TRBJ2-1; D is undetermined. This CDR3 comprises 12 residues. CDR1 is MGHRA and CDR2 is YSYEKL in the germline V gene. V gave up 0 bases and J gave up 8 bases, with 5 bases separating them.

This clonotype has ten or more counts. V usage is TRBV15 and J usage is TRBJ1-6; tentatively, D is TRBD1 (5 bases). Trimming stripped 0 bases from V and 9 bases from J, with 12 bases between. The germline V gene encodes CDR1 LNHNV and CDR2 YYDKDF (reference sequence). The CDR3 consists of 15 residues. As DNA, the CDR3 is TGTGCCACCAGCAGAGATTGGGACTTGGGTTCACCCCTCCACTTT. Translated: CATSRDWDLGSPLHF.

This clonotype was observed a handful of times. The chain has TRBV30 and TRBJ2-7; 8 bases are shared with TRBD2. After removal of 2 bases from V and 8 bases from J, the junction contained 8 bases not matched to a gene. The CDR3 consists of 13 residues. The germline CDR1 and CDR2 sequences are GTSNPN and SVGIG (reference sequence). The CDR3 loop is CAWSPGGAGKQYF. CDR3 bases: TGTGCCTGGAGTCCGGGGGGGGCGGGAAAGCAGTACTTC.